This record concerns one TCR beta chain sequence. This specimen belongs to a study of cytomegalovirus exposure and HLA in healthy donors. CDR1 and CDR2 (germline): LGHNA, YSLEER. V dropped 0 bases and J dropped 7; count of bases not matched to a gene: 5. The CDR3 runs 16 residues. PCR involved 60 Vbeta and 13 Jbeta primers. TCRdb keeps only in-frame clones here, not all; method: immunoSEQ multiplex PCR. The data contain approximately 110,000 clones, 15% of them singletons. The chain joins TRBV4-3 to TRBJ1-4, with 10 bases that match TRBD1. The sequencing sample was made of PBMCs. The TCR comes from a woman aged 18 to 35 in good health and CMV-seronegative. The CDR3 reads CASSQDLGTGVEKLFF. DNA for the CDR3: TGCGCCAGCAGCCAAGATCTTGGGACAGGGGTTGAAAAACTGTTTTTT.